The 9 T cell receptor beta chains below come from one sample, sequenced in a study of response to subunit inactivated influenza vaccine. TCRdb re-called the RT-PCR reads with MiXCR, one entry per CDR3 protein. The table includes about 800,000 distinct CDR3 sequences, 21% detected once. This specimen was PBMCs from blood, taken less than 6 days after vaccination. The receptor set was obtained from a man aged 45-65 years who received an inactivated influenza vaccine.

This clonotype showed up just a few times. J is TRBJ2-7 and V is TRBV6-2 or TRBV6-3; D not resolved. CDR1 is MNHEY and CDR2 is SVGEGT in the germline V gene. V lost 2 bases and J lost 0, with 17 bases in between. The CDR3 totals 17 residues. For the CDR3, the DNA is TGTGCCAGCAGTTACCCTATAGGCGAGCTATCCTCCTACGAGCAGTACTTC. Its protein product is CASSYPIGELSSYEQYF.

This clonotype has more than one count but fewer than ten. CDR3 bases: TGTGCCATCAGTGAGCCGGGACAGGTCTTCGAGCAGTACTTC. Amino acids: CAISEPGQVFEQYF. V usage is TRBV10-3 and J usage is TRBJ2-7; 8 nucleotides agree with TRBD1. The CDR3 runs to 14 residues. The V gene end was trimmed by 2 bases and the J gene end by 6 bases; junction bases not matched to a gene: 6. Looked up from germline, CDR1 is ENHRY and CDR2 is SYGVKD.

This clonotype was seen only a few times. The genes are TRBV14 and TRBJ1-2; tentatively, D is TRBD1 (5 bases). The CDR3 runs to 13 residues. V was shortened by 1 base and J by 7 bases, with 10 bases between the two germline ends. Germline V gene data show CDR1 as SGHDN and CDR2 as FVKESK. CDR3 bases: TGTGCCAGCAGCCAAGTAGGGACGAGTGGCTACACCTTC. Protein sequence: CASSQVGTSGYTF.

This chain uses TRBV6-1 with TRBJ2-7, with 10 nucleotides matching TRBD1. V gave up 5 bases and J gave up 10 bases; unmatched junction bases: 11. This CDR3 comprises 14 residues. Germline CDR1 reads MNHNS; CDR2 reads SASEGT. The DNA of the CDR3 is TGTGCCAGCAGTCCCCGGGACAGGGGATTCCCACAGTACTTC. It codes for CASSPRDRGFPQYF.

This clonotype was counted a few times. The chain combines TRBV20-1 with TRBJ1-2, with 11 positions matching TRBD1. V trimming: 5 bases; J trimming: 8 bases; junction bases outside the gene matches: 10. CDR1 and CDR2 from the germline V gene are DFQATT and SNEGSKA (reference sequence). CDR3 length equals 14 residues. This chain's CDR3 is CSALRDRGTRGYTF. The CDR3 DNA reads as TGCAGTGCTCTCCGGGACAGGGGGACTAGGGGCTACACCTTC.

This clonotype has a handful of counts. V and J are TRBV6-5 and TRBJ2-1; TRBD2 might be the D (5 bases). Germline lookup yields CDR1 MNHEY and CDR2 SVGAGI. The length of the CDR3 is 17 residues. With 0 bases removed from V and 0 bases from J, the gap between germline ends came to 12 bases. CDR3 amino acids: CASSYSSAGVSYNEQFF. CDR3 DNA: TGTGCCAGCAGTTACTCTTCCGCCGGGGTCTCCTACAATGAGCAGTTCTTC.

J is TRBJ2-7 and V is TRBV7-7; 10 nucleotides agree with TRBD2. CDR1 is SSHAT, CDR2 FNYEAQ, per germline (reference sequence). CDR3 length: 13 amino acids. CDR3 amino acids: CASGGNRALEQYF. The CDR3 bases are TGTGCTAGCGGGGGGAACAGGGCCCTCGAGCAGTACTTC.

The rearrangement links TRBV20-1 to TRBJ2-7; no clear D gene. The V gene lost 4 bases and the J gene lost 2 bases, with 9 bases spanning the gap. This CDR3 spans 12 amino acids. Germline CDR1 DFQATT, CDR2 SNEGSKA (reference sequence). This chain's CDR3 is CSAIDETYEQYF. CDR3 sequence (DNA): TGCAGTGCTATCGACGAGACCTACGAGCAGTACTTC.

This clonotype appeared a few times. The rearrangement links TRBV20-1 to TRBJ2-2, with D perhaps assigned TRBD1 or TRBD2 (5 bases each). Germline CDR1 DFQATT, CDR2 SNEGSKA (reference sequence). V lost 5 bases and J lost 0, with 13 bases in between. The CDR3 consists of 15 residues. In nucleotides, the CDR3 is TGCAGTGCTCCCTCCGGGACCGCGAACACCGGGGAGCTGTTTTTT. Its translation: CSAPSGTANTGELFF.